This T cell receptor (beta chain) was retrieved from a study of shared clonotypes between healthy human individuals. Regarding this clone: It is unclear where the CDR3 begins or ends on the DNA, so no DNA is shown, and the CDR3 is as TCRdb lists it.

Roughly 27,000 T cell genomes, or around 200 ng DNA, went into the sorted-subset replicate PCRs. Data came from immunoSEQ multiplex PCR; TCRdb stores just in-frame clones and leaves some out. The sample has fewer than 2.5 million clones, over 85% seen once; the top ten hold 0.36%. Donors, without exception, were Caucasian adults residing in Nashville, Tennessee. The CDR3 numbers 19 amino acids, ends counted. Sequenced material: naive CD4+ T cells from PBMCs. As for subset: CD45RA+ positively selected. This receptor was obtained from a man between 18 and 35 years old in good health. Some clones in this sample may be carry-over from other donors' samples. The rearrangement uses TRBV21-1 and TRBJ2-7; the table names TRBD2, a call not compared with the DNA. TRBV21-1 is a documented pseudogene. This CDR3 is CASSNYCCLMVPYFCEQYF.